This T cell receptor beta chain originates from a study of T cell changes during pregnancy in multiple sclerosis. Libraries were prepared by immunoSEQ multiplex PCR; TCRdb keeps only in-frame clonotypes and omits some of them. The sample contains around 58,000 clones, under 95% of which appear only once. CDR3 length equals 14 residues. The germline gives CDR1 SGHRS, CDR2 YFSETQ. V lost 2 bases and J lost 4, with 12 bases in between. The chain uses TRBV5-1 and TRBJ2-5; a possible D gene is TRBD2 (6 bases). This TCR derives from a female donor in good health, enrolled as a control in a pregnancy study. Sequencing was performed on CD4+ T cells from peripheral blood mononuclear cells, taken after pregnancy. As DNA, the CDR3 is TGCGCCAGCAGCTTAGGGGACTCCTCAGAGACCCAGTACTTC. This gives the protein CASSLGDSSETQYF.